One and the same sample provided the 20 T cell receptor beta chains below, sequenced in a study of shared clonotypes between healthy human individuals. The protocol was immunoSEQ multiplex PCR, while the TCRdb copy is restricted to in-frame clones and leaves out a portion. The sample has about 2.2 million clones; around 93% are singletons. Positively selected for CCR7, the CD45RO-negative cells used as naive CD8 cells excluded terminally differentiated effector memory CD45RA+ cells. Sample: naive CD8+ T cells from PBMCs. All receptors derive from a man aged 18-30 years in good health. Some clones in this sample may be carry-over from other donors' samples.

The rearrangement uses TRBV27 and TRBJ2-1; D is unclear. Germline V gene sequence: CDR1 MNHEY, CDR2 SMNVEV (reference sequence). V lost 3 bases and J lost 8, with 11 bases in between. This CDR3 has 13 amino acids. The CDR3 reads CASSFTPFDEQFF. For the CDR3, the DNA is TGTGCCAGCAGTTTTACCCCTTTCGATGAGCAGTTCTTC.

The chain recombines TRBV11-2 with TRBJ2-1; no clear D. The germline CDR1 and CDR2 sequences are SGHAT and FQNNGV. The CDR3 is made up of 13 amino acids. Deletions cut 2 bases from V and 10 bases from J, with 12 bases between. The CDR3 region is CASSLSHDWEQFF. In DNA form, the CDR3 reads TGTGCCAGCAGCTTATCCCACGACTGGGAGCAGTTCTTC.

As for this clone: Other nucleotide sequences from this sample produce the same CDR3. CDR3 protein: CASSPDVGSYEQYF. DNA for the CDR3: TGTGCCAGCAGTCCCGATGTCGGATCTTACGAGCAGTACTTC. This sequence joins TRBV28 and TRBJ2-7; D uncertain. CDR1 and CDR2 from the germline V gene are MDHEN and SYDVKM. V was trimmed by 5 bases and J by 4 bases, leaving 15 bases between them. The CDR3 loop spans 14 amino acids.

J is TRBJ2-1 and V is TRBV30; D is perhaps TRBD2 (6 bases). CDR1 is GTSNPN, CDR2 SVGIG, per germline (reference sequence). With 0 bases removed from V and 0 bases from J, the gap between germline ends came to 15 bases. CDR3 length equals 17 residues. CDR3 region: CAWSVPLLADSYNEQFF. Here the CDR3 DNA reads TGTGCCTGGAGTGTACCACTTTTAGCGGACTCCTACAATGAGCAGTTCTTC.

CDR3 region: CASSFSGSSSYNEQFF. Written as DNA, the CDR3 is TGTGCCAGCAGCTTTAGCGGGAGTAGCTCCTACAATGAGCAGTTCTTC. The chain recombines TRBV6-4 with TRBJ2-1; TRBD2 matches at 9 bases. V trimming: 6 bases; J trimming: 0 bases; junction bases outside the gene matches: 6. Per germline, CDR1 MRHNA and CDR2 SNTAGT. CDR3 size: 16 residues.

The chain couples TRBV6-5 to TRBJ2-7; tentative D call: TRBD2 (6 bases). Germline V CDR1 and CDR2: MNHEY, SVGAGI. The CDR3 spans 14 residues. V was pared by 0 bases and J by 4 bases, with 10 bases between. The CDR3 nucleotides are TGTGCCAGCAGTTACTCGGAGGCGGGGTACGAGCAGTACTTC. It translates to CASSYSEAGYEQYF.

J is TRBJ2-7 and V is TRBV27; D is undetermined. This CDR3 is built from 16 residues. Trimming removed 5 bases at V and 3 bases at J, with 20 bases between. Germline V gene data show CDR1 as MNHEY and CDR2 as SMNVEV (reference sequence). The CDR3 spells CASSPPATESSYEQYF. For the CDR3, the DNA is TGTGCCAGCAGTCCCCCCGCGACCGAATCCAGCTACGAGCAGTACTTC.

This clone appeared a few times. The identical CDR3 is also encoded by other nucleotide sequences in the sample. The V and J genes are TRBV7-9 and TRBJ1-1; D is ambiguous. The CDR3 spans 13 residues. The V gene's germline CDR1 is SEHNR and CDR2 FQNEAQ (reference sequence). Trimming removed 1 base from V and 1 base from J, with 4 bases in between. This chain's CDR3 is CASSLGKNTEAFF. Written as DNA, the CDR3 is TGTGCCAGCAGCTTAGGCAAGAACACTGAAGCTTTCTTT.

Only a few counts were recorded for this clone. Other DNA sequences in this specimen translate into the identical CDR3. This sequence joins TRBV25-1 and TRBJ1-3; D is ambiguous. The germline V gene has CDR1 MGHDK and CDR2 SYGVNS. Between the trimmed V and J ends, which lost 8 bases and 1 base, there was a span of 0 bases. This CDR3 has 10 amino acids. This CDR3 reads CASSGNTIYF. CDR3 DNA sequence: TGTGCCAGCTCTGGAAACACCATATATTTT.

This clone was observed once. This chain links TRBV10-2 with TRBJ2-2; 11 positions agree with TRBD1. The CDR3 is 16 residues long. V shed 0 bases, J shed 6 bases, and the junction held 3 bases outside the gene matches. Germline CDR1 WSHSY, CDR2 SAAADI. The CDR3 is CASSESGTGGPGELFF. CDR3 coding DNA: TGCGCCAGCAGTGAGTCGGGGACAGGGGGTCCCGGGGAGCTGTTTTTT.

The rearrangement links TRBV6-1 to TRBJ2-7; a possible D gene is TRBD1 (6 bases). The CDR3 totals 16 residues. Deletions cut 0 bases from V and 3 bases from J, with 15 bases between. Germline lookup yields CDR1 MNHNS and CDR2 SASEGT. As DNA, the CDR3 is TGTGCCAGCAGTGAAGCTTCCGAGGGGGAACTCTACGAGCAGTACTTC. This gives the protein CASSEASEGELYEQYF.

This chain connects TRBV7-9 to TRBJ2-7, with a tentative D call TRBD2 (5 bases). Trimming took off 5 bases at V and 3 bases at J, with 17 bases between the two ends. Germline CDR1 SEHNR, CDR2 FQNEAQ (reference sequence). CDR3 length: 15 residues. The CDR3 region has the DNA TGTGCCAGCAGCCGAAGCTCGGACTCCCACTACGAGCAGTACTTC. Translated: CASSRSSDSHYEQYF. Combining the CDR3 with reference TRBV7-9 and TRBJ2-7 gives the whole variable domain DTGVSQNPRHKITKRGQNVTFRCDPISEHNRLYWYRQTLGQGPEFLTYFQNEAQLEKSRLLSDRFSAERPKGSFSTLEIQRTEQGDSAMYLCASSRSSDSHYEQYFGPGTRLTVT.

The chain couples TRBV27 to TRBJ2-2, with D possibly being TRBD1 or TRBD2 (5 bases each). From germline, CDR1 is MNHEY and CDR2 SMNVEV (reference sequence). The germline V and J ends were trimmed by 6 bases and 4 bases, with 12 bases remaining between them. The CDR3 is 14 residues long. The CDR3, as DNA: TGTGCCAGCAGCCCGGGGCAGACCACCGGGGAGCTGTTTTTT. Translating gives CASSPGQTTGELFF.

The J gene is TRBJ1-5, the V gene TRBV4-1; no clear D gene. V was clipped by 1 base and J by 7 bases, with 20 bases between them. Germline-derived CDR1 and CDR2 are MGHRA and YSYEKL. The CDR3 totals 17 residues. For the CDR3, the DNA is TGCGCCAGCAGCCAAGTGGGCCGGGGTAGGATGGGCCAGCCCCAGCATTTT. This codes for CASSQVGRGRMGQPQHF.

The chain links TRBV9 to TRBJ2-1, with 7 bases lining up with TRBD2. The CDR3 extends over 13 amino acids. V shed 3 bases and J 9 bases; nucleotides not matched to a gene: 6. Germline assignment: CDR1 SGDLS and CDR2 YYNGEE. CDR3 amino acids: CASSALAAGEQFF. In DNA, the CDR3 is TGTGCCAGCAGCGCCCTAGCGGCAGGTGAGCAGTTCTTC.

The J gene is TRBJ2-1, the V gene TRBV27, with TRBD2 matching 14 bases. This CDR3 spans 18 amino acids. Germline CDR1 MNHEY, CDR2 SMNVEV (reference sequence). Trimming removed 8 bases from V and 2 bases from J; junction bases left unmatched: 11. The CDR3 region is CASAPGTSGSSPYNEQFF. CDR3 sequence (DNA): TGTGCCAGCGCCCCCGGGACTAGCGGGAGTAGCCCCTACAATGAGCAGTTCTTC.

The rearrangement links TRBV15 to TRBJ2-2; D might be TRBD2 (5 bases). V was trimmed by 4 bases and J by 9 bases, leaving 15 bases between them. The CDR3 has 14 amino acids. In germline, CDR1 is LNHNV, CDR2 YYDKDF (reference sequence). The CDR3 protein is CATSTDPGLWELFF. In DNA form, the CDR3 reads TGTGCCACCAGCACGGACCCCGGACTGTGGGAGCTGTTTTTT. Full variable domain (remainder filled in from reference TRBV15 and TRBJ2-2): DAMVIQNPRYQVTQFGKPVTLSCSQTLNHNVMYWYQQKSSQAPKLLFHYYDKDFNNEADTPDNFQSRRPNTSFCFLDIRSPGLGDTAMYLCATSTDPGLWELFFGEGSRLTVL.

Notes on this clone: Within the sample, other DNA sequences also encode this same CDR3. This CDR3 reads CASSLARDTQYF. The CDR3 DNA follows: TGTGCCAGCAGCTTAGCGCGAGATACGCAGTATTTT. V and J are TRBV7-9 and TRBJ2-3; no clear D gene. CDR1 is SEHNR and CDR2 is FQNEAQ in the germline V gene (reference sequence). This CDR3 region has 12 residues. Trimming left V 0 bases short and J 5 bases short, with 3 bases between.

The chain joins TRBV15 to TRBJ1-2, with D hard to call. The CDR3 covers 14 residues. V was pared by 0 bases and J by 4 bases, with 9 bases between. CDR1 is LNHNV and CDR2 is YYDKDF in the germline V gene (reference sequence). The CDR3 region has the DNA TGTGCCACCAGCAGAGAAGGTCTCTTCTATGGCTACACCTTC. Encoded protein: CATSREGLFYGYTF.

CDR3 sequence (DNA): TGTGCCAGCAGCTTGGGTAGCGGGCCCAACAATGAGCAGTTCTTC. The encoded protein is CASSLGSGPNNEQFF. The chain couples TRBV5-8 to TRBJ2-1; 7 bases are shared with TRBD2. The CDR3 extends over 15 amino acids. V shed 0 bases and J 5 bases; nucleotides not matched to a gene: 5. Germline V lookup: CDR1 SGHTS, CDR2 YDEGEE. Using reference TRBV5-8 and TRBJ2-1 for the parts outside the CDR3, the full variable domain is EAGVTQSPTHLIKTRGQQATLRCSPISGHTSVYWYQQALGLGLQFLLWYDEGEERNRGNFPPRFSGRQFPNYSSELNVNALELEDSALYLCASSLGSGPNNEQFFGPGTRLTVL.